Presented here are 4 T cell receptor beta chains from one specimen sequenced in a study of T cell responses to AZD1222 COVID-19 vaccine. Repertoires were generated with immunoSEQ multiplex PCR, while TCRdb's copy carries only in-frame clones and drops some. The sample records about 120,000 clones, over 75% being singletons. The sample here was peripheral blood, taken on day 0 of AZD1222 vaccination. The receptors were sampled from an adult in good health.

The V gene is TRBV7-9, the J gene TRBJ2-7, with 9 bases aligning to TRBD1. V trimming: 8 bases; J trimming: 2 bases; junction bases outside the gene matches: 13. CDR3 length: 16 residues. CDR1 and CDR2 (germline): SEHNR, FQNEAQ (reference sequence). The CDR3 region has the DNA TGTGCCAGCGGTAAGGGGATGGGACAGGGCGCCTACGAGCAGTACTTC. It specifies CASGKGMGQGAYEQYF. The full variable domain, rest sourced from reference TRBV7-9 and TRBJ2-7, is DTGVSQNPRHKITKRGQNVTFRCDPISEHNRLYWYRQTLGQGPEFLTYFQNEAQLEKSRLLSDRFSAERPKGSFSTLEIQRTEQGDSAMYLCASGKGMGQGAYEQYFGPGTRLTVT.

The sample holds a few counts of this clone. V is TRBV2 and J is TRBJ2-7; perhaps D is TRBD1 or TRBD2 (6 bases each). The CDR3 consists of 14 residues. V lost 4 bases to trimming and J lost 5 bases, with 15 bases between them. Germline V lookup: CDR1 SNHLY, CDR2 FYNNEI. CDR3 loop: CASSVLRGRNEQYF. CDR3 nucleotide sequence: TGTGCCAGCAGTGTGTTGAGGGGGAGGAACGAGCAGTACTTC. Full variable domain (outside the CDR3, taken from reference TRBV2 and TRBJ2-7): EPEVTQTPSHQVTQMGQEVILRCVPISNHLYFYWYRQILGQKVEFLVSFYNNEISEKSEIFDDQFSVERPDGSNFTLKIRSTKLEDSAMYFCASSVLRGRNEQYFGPGTRLTVT.

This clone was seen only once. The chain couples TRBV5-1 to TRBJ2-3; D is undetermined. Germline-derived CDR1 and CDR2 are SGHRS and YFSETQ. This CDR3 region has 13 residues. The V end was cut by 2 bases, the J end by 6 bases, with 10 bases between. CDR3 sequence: CASSLIVLDTQYF. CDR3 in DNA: TGCGCCAGCAGCTTAATTGTTCTGGATACGCAGTATTTT.

The CDR3 DNA is TGTGCCAGCAGCTTGTTCGGACTAGCGGGGGGCACAGATACGCAGTATTTT. Encoded protein: CASSLFGLAGGTDTQYF. The chain carries TRBV7-2 and TRBJ2-3, with TRBD2 matching over 13 bases. The ends lost 3 bases at V and 1 base at J; junction bases unmatched: 4. The CDR3 consists of 17 residues. The germline gives CDR1 SGHTA, CDR2 FQGNSA.